Shown below are 13 T cell receptor beta chains from a single sample sequenced in a study of CD8+CD57+ T cells in acquired aplastic anemia. Genomic DNA, serving as template, underwent TCR beta VDJ and CDR3 profiling. MiXCR, applied by TCRdb to the reads, yields one record per CDR3 protein. The sample yields 300,000 or so distinct CDR3 sequences, 55% to 60% seen once. Material for sequencing was sorted CD4+, CD8+, or CD8+CD57+ T cells (not recorded which) from PBMCs. The receptors stem from a human donor with severe aplastic anemia or a healthy control (not recorded which).

The chain couples TRBV20-1 to TRBJ1-1, with 7 bases lining up with TRBD1. Germline CDR1 is DFQATT and CDR2 is SNEGSKA (reference sequence). The CDR3 sequence is 13 residues long. CDR3 sequence reads: CRGSNTGETEAFF. Written as DNA, the CDR3 is TGCAGGGGAAGTAATACAGGGGAGACTGAAGCTTTCTTT.

CDR3 sequence reads: CASSQATKNIQYF. The CDR3 DNA reads as TGTGCCAGCAGCCAAGCGACCAAAAACATTCAGTACTTC. The gene calls are TRBV3-1 and TRBJ2-4; D is unresolved. The CDR3 runs 13 residues. Trimming took 1 base from V and 2 from J, leaving 3 bases between them. Germline V lookup: CDR1 LGHDT, CDR2 YNNKEL (reference sequence).

This clonotype was detected many times. J is TRBJ2-7 and V is TRBV5-1, with D possibly being TRBD1 (6 bases). The V end was cut by 5 bases, the J end by 4 bases, with 25 bases between. The germline V gene encodes CDR1 SGHRS and CDR2 YFSETQ. This CDR3 contains 17 residues. CDR3 amino acids: CASRPNLRGIPPYEQYF. CDR3 nucleotides: TGCGCCAGCAGACCAAACCTCAGGGGAATCCCTCCTTACGAGCAGTACTTC.

Regarding this clonotype: One end of the junction fails to match germline, which may point to a read error. The V gene is TRBV5-1, the J gene TRBJ1-6; D not resolved. Germline V lookup: CDR1 SGHRS, CDR2 YFSETQ. This CDR3 is 17 amino acids long. The CDR3 loop reads CASSLTPGQGNNSPLHF. The CDR3 coding sequence is TGCGCTAGCAGTCTTACTCCGGGCCAAGGGAATAATTCACCCCTCCACTTT.

This chain's CDR3 is CASSEEATVAQHF. DNA of the CDR3: TGTGCCAGCAGTGAAGAGGCGACCGTGGCCCAGCATTTT. J is TRBJ1-5 and V is TRBV2; D gene uncertain. This CDR3 region has 13 residues. From germline, CDR1 is SNHLY and CDR2 FYNNEI. Trimming stripped 1 base from V and 11 bases from J, with 12 bases between.

This clonotype has only a few counts. The chain links TRBV18 to TRBJ1-3, with 7 bases that match TRBD1. Germline loops: CDR1 KGHSH, CDR2 LQKENI. Trimming took 1 base from V and 0 from J; bases not matched to a gene: 6. CDR3 size: 17 residues. The DNA of the CDR3 is TGTGCCAGCTCACCACTGGGACAGCCGAGCTCTGGAAACACCATATATTTT. The encoded protein is CASSPLGQPSSGNTIYF. Complete variable domain (other parts from reference TRBV18 and TRBJ1-3): NAGVMQNPRHLVRRRGQEARLRCSPMKGHSHVYWYRQLPEEGLKFMVYLQKENIIDESGMPKERFSAEFPKEGPSILRIQQVVRGDSAAYFCASSPLGQPSSGNTIYFGEGSWLTVV.

The table lists this clonotype with many counts. The rearrangement joins TRBV15 to TRBJ2-2; D ambiguous. The V gene's germline CDR1 is LNHNV and CDR2 YYDKDF (reference sequence). This CDR3 contains 15 residues. The V end lost 1 base, the J end lost 2 bases, and 8 bases lay between the germline ends. The CDR3 loop reads CATSRAQLNTGELFF. The CDR3 DNA reads TGTGCCACCAGCAGAGCCCAACTCAACACCGGGGAGCTGTTTTTT. Using reference TRBV15 and TRBJ2-2 for the parts outside the CDR3, the full variable domain is DAMVIQNPRYQVTQFGKPVTLSCSQTLNHNVMYWYQQKSSQAPKLLFHYYDKDFNNEADTPDNFQSRRPNTSFCFLDIRSPGLGDTAMYLCATSRAQLNTGELFFGEGSRLTVL.

The V and J genes are TRBV29-1 and TRBJ2-7; D might be TRBD1 (5 bases). V was pared by 6 bases and J by 7 bases, with 22 bases between. Germline values: CDR1 SQVTM, CDR2 ANQGSEA. The CDR3 has 14 amino acids. The CDR3 loop is CSVMGQAIPREQYF. The CDR3 region has the DNA TGCAGCGTCATGGGGCAAGCTATACCGAGAGAGCAGTACTTC.

A few counts support this clonotype. In DNA form, the CDR3 reads TGTGCCAGCAGGAGAGGGGGCTTTATGAACACTGAAGCTTTCTTT. Residues: CASRRGGFMNTEAFF. V usage is TRBV2 and J usage is TRBJ1-1, with 7 bases identical to TRBD1. The germline V gene encodes CDR1 SNHLY and CDR2 FYNNEI. CDR3 length: 15 amino acids. The ends lost 6 bases at V and 0 bases at J; junction bases unmatched: 7.

At least ten counts were recorded for this clonotype. The chain combines TRBV6-5 with TRBJ1-5; 9 nucleotides match TRBD1. V shed 4 bases, J shed 6 bases, and the junction held 7 bases outside the gene matches. The V gene's germline CDR1 is MNHEY and CDR2 SVGAGI. The CDR3 spans 15 residues. In DNA, the CDR3 is TGTGCCAGCAGTTTGCCACGGGACAGGGTTCAGCCCCAGCATTTT. It translates to CASSLPRDRVQPQHF.

V is TRBV9 and J is TRBJ1-5, with D perhaps TRBD1 (6 bases). Trimming stripped 4 bases from V and 4 bases from J, with 9 bases between. This CDR3 region has 13 residues. CDR1 SGDLS and CDR2 YYNGEE come from the germline V gene. The CDR3 sequence is CASSKTGNQPQHF. The CDR3 bases are TGTGCCAGCAGCAAGACAGGAAATCAGCCCCAGCATTTT. The full variable domain, rest sourced from reference TRBV9 and TRBJ1-5, is DSGVTQTPKHLITATGQRVTLRCSPRSGDLSVYWYQQSLDQGLQFLIQYYNGEERAKGNILERFSAQQFPDLHSELNLSSLELGDSALYFCASSKTGNQPQHFGDGTRLSIL.

There are many counts of this clonotype. The chain employs TRBV20-1 and TRBJ1-3, with TRBD1 as a possible D gene (6 bases). The CDR3 contains 16 residues. V was clipped by 0 bases and J by 0 bases, with 12 bases between them. Germline CDR1 DFQATT, CDR2 SNEGSKA (reference sequence). The CDR3: CSARDPAGASGNTIYF. In DNA form, the CDR3 reads TGCAGTGCTAGAGATCCGGCAGGGGCCTCTGGAAACACCATATATTTT.

Concerning this clonotype itself: A much larger clone is a single base away; this may be a read error. The chain couples TRBV5-1 to TRBJ2-5; D ambiguous. The CDR3 is made up of 14 amino acids. Germline V gene sequence: CDR1 SGHRS, CDR2 YFSETQ. CDR3: CASGLGGSQETQYF. In DNA, the CDR3 is TGCGCCAGCGGCTTGGGCGGCTCACAAGAGACCCAGTACTTC.